The source of this T cell receptor (beta chain) is a study of blood T cells in healthy people across ages. Study observations and caveats: Older age went with lower TCR beta diversity per million T cells, in a roughly linear way. Both higher diversity and more naive CD4+ cells marked long-lived donors when set against aged donors.

For every donor, a draw yielded ten milliliters of peripheral blood. The CDR3 sequence is 15 residues long. Germline assignment: CDR1 LGHNA and CDR2 YNFKEQ. Trimming shortened V by 5 bases and J by 3 bases, and 14 bases separated the two germline ends. Concerning this clonotype itself: What it recognizes is unknown.

The use of a sample-barcoded 5' primer and a J-beta primer mix characterized a second PCR of roughly 7 to 11 cycles. TCRdb analysed the 5' RACE reads with MiXCR anew, one entry per CDR3 protein. This repertoire shows about 1,600,000 distinct CDR3 sequences, around 42% found once; its top ten account for roughly 7.9%. The TCR was taken from a woman aged 18-29 years in good health. The rearrangement uses TRBV4-2 and TRBJ2-1, with D uncertain. Sequencing input: blood. CDR3 sequence: CASSADPADYNEQFF. DNA of the CDR3: TGTGCCAGCAGCGCAGACCCTGCGGACTACAATGAGCAGTTCTTC.